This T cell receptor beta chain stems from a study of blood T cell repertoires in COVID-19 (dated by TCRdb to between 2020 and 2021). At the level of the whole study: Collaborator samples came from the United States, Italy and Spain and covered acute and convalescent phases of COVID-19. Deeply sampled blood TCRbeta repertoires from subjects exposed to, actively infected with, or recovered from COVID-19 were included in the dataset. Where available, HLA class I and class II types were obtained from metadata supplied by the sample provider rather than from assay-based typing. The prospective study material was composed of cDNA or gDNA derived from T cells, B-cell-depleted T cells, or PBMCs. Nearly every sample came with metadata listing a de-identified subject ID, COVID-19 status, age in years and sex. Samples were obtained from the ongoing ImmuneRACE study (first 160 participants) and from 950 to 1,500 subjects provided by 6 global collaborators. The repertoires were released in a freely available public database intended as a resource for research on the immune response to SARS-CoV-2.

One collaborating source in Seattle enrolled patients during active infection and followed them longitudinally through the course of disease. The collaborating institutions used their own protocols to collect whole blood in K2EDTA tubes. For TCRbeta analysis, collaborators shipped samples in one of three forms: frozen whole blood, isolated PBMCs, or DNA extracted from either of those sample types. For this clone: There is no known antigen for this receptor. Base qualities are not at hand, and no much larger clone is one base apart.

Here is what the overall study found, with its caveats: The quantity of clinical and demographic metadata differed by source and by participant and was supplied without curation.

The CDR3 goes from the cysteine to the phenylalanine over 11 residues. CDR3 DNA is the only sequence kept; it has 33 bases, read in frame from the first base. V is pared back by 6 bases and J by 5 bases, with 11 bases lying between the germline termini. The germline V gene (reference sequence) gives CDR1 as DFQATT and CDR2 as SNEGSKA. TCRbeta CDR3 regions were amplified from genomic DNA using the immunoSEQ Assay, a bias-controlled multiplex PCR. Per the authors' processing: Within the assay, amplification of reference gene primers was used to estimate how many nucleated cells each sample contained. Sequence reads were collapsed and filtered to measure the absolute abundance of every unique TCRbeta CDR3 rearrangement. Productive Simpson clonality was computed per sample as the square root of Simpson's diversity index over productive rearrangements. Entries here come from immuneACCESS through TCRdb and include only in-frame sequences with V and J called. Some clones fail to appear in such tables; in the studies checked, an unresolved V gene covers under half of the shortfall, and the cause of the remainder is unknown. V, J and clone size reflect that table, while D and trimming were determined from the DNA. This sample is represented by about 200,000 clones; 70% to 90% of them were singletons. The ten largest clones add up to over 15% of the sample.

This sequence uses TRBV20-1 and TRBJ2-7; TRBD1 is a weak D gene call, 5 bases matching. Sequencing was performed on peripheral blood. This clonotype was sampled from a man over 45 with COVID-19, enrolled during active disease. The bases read TGCAGTGCGGAAAGGGGCCACGAGCAGTACTTC. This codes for CSAERGHEQYF.